This record covers a single T cell receptor (beta chain). This clonotype has just a few counts. No antigen is known for it. The record has no base qualities; no much larger clone is one base away. Donors were 35 to 40 systemically healthy Caucasian individuals from Russia aged 6 to 90 years. Around 10 milliliters of peripheral blood were drawn from each donor into EDTA-treated Vacutainer tubes. Ficoll-Paque density-gradient centrifugation was used to isolate PBMCs, with at least 7 million obtained per sample. Trizol reagent was used to extract total RNA from PBMCs, with at least 5 micrograms per sample. For every donor, an aliquot of PBMCs went through flow cytometry to measure the percentages of naive CD45RAhigh/CD27high T cells. The library was prepared using 5' RACE. Instrument used: Illumina HiSeq 2500. A second PCR of about 7 to 12 cycles was run with a J-beta primer mix and a sample-barcoded 5' primer. A unique molecular identifier was introduced onto each TCR beta cDNA molecule by a template-switch 5' adaptor carrying 12 random nucleotides. At least 3 million CDR3-containing paired-end reads were obtained from each sample. First-strand cDNA was synthesized from all RNA with the Mint cDNA synthesis kit, primed by a TRBC-specific oligonucleotide. Following uracil-DNA glycosylase treatment, a first 18-cycle PCR with universal primers M1SS and BC2_uni_R was performed on all cDNA. Under the source paper's analysis protocol: For normalization, 1 million high-quality reads, each with a distinct molecular identifier, were randomly selected from each sample. Reads sharing molecular identifiers were discarded rather than binned into consensus sequences. MiTCR, with a Q25 quality threshold and the strictest error-elimination algorithm, was used for CDR3 identification, clonotype clustering and error correction. A nonparametric unseen species model with Euler transformation was used to estimate a lower bound on total TCR beta diversity. TCRdb reprocessed the public reads (quality trimming at Q25 with fastp, clone calling with MiXCR) and kept in-frame beta chains. Identical CDR3 protein sequences are pooled into one entry, listed with their most common genes and DNA. The V and J calls come from TCRdb's annotation, not from the publication. The sample contains about 2 million distinct CDR3 sequences, around half of them found a single time. In total, the top ten clones hold around 2.1% of the sample.

These data are taken from a study of blood T cells in healthy people across ages (dated by TCRdb to between 2014 and 2016). Background on the whole study: In model experiments, roughly one uniquely barcoded TCR beta cDNA molecule per two T cells was captured by template switching. To track age-related changes in TCR beta repertoire diversity, the study relied on deep sequencing normalized with unique cDNA molecular identifiers. The donors were divided into four age groups: young (average 16 years), middle-aged (around 41), aged (about 56) and long-lived (roughly 82). To avoid experimental bias, donors of different ages were distributed randomly across sequencing lanes. Using the same blood draw, the study looked at two additional independent replicas of 1 million unique cDNA reads for two donors, one aged 18 to 29 and the other aged 80 or older. What the work shows at the level of the full study, not this receptor alone: Observed TCR beta diversity per million T cells fell roughly linearly with age, and a significant reduction was already apparent by age around 44. Compared with the aged group, the long-lived group had more naive CD4+ T cells, fewer expanded clones and increased TCR diversity, a pattern suggesting age selection. Estimates of total diversity from one million sequenced T cells were regarded as lower bounds and underestimates. Observed TCR beta diversity correlated strongly with the percentage of naive T cells measured by flow cytometry. Because the CMV infection status of the donors was unknown, age-related changes in expanded clonotypes may potentially have been confounded. Bulk unsorted PBMC profiling prevented conclusive comparison of naive and antigen-experienced compartments.

Spanning cysteine to phenylalanine, the CDR3 consists of 15 amino acids. Kept here is only the CDR3 DNA, which spans 45 bases and is read in frame from base 1. At the junction V is shortened by 6 bases and J by 1 base, with 17 bases in between. For CDR1 and CDR2, the germline V gene (reference sequence) lists DFQATT and SNEGSKA. Sample: blood. This chain is built from TRBV20-1 and TRBJ2-3; the D match is possibly TRBD1 or TRBD2, with 6 bases aligned in each. The TCR originated in a woman aged 40-49 years in good health. The nucleotides are TGCAGTGCAACTCACGGGGGCGGGCGCACAGATACGCAGTATTTT. Translated, it gives CSATHGGGRTDTQYF.